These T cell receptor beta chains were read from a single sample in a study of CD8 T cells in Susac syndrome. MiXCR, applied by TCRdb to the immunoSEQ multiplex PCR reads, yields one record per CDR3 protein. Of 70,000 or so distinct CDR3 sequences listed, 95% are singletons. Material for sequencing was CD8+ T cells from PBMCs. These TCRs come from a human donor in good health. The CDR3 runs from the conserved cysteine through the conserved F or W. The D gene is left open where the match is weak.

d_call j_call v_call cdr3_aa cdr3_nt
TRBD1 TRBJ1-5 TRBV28 CASSLPGTAPQPQHF TGTGCCAGCAGTTTGCCTGGGACAGCGCCCCAGCCCCAGCATTTT
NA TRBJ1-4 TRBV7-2 CASSQAAGRLFF TGTGCCAGCAGCCAGGCTGCCGGGAGACTGTTTTTT
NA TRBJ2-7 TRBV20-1 CSARGSRSYEQYF TGCAGTGCTAGAGGCAGCCGCTCCTACGAGCAGTACTTC
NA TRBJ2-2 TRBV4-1 CASSQDVLGGPGELFF TGCGCCAGCAGCCAAGACGTACTAGGAGGTCCCGGGGAGCTGTTTTTT
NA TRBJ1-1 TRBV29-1 CSVWGEGEAFF TGCAGCGTTTGGGGGGAGGGTGAAGCTTTCTTT
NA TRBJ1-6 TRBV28 CASSLSGHGSPLHF TGTGCCAGCAGTTTGTCGGGTCATGGTTCACCCCTCCACTTT
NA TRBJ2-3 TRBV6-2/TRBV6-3 CASSYAWDYTQYF TGTGCCAGCAGTTACGCGTGGGACTATACGCAGTATTTT
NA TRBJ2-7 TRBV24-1 CATSESGTPYYEQYF TGTGCCACCAGTGAATCCGGGACACCCTACTACGAGCAGTACTTC
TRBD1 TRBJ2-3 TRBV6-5 CASSGQYTDTQYF TGTGCCAGCTCGGGACAGTACACAGATACGCAGTATTTT
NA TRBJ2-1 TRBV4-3 CASSLGLNDEQFF TGCGCCAGCAGCCTGGGCCTCAACGATGAGCAGTTCTTC
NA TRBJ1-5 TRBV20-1 CSARDGRALNQPQHF TGCAGTGCTAGGGATGGCAGGGCCCTCAATCAGCCCCAGCATTTT
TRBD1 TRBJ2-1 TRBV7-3 CASSLGQGTAFF TGTGCCAGCAGCCTGGGACAGGGTACGGCGTTCTTC
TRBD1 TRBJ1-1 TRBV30 CAWSVGTVGTEAFF TGTGCCTGGAGTGTTGGGACAGTTGGAACTGAAGCTTTCTTT
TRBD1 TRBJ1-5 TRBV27 CASSLLSPGGGQPQHF TGTGCCAGCAGTTTACTTTCTCCCGGAGGGGGCCAGCCCCAGCATTTT
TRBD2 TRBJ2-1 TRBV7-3 CASSLGDYLNEQFF TGTGCCAGCAGCTTGGGGGACTACCTAAATGAGCAGTTCTTC
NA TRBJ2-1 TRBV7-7 CASSLSSSYNEQFF TGTGCTAGCAGCTTAAGCAGTTCCTACAATGAGCAGTTCTTC
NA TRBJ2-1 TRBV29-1 CSVEFASFPNEQFF TGCAGCGTTGAGTTCGCCAGCTTCCCCAATGAGCAGTTCTTC
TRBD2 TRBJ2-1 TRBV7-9 CASSPGGGAFSEQFF TGTGCCAGCAGCCCCGGCGGGGGGGCTTTCTCTGAGCAGTTCTTC
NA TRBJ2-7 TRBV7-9 CASSPANVKGYEQYF TGTGCCAGCAGCCCCGCGAACGTAAAGGGATACGAGCAGTACTTC
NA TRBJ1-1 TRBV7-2 CASSLGVPEAFF TGTGCCAGCAGCTTAGGTGTGCCTGAAGCTTTCTTT
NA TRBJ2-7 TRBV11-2 CASSRGQGSYEQYF TGTGCCAGCAGCCGAGGACAAGGATCCTACGAGCAGTACTTC
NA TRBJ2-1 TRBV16 CASSQNGGYNEQFF TGTGCCAGCAGCCAAAACGGAGGGTACAATGAGCAGTTCTTC
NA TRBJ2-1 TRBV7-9 CASSPDRWGNEQFF TGTGCCAGCAGCCCGGACCGGTGGGGCAATGAGCAGTTCTTC
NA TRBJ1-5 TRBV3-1 CASSSGGAVQPQHF TGTGCCAGCAGCTCCGGAGGGGCAGTTCAGCCCCAGCATTTT
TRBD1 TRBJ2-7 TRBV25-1 CASSGTGLGYEQYF TGTGCCAGCAGTGGGACAGGGTTAGGCTACGAGCAGTACTTC
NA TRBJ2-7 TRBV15 CATSRAPVEEQYF TGTGCCACCAGCAGAGCCCCGGTGGAAGAGCAGTACTTC
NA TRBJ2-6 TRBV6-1 CASSERNSGANVLTF TGTGCCAGCAGTGAAAGGAACTCTGGGGCCAACGTCCTGACTTTC
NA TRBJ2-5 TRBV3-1 CASSQHPTGYQETQYF TGTGCCAGCAGCCAACACCCCACAGGTTACCAAGAGACCCAGTACTTC
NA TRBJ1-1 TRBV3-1 CASSPDGISETEAFF TGTGCCAGCAGCCCTGACGGCATATCGGAGACTGAAGCTTTCTTT
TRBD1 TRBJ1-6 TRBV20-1 CSAREPGQYNSPLHF TGCAGTGCTAGGGAACCGGGACAGTATAATTCACCCCTCCACTTT
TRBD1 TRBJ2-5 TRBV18 CASSPPQQGITETQYF TGTGCCAGCTCACCACCTCAACAGGGGATAACAGAGACCCAGTACTTC
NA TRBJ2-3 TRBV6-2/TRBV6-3 CASSYSAQGGRADTQYF TGTGCCAGCAGTTACTCCGCCCAGGGGGGGCGAGCAGATACGCAGTATTTT
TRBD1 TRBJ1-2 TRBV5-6 CASSPGTGVFYGYTF TGTGCCAGCAGTCCCGGGACAGGGGTTTTCTATGGCTACACCTTC
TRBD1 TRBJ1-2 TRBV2 CASSEIGTGQPEGYGYTF TGTGCCAGCAGTGAAATAGGGACAGGACAACCGGAAGGCTATGGCTACACCTTC
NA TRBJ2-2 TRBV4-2 CASSQEARGTGELFF TGTGCCAGCAGCCAAGAGGCTAGGGGCACCGGGGAGCTGTTTTTT
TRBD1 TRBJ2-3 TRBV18 CASSPPVETGRADTQYF TGTGCCAGCTCACCACCGGTAGAGACAGGGCGGGCAGATACGCAGTATTTT
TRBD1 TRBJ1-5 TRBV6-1 CASWALRGHQPQHF TGTGCCAGCTGGGCCCTCAGGGGGCATCAGCCCCAGCATTTT
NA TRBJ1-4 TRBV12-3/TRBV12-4 CASSLANEKLFF TGTGCCAGCAGTTTGGCTAATGAAAAACTGTTTTTT
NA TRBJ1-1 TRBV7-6 CASSLRDENTEAFF TGTGCCAGCAGCTTACGAGACGAGAACACTGAAGCTTTCTTT
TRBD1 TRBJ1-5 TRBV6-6 CASSDRDRGSNQPQHF TGTGCCAGCAGCGACCGGGACAGGGGTTCGAATCAGCCCCAGCATTTT
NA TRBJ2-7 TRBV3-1 CASSQGTEAYEQYF TGTGCCAGCAGCCAAGGGACAGAGGCCTACGAGCAGTACTTC
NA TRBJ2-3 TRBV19 CASSMVNTDTQYF TGTGCCAGTAGTATGGTGAACACAGATACGCAGTATTTT
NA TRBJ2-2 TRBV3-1 CASSQGTGELFF TGTGCCAGCAGCCAGGGGACCGGGGAGCTGTTTTTT
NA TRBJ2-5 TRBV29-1 CSIKQGLETQYF TGCAGCATAAAACAGGGTTTAGAGACCCAGTACTTC
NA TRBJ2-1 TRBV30 CAWGNGPNEQFF TGTGCCTGGGGTAATGGACCCAATGAGCAGTTCTTC
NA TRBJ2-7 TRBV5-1 CASSLTGTGLGSYEQYF TGCGCCAGCAGCCTTACAGGGACCGGCCTGGGTTCCTACGAGCAGTACTTC
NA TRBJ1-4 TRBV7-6 CASSVTEYNEKLFF TGTGCCAGCAGCGTCACGGAGTATAATGAAAAACTGTTTTTT
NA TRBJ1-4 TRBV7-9 CASSPRHDGGEKLFF TGTGCCAGCAGCCCCCGACACGATGGAGGTGAAAAACTGTTTTTT
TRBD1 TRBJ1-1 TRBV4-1 CASSQGGGGMSEAFF TGCGCCAGCAGCCAAGGGGGAGGGGGCATGTCTGAAGCTTTCTTT